This T cell receptor beta chain originates from a study of blood T cell repertoires in COVID-19. This CDR3 has 17 amino acids. Germline trimming cut 1 base from V and 5 bases from J; bases unmatched to any gene: 7. Germline-derived CDR1 and CDR2 are LGHNA and YNFKEQ. Participants were placed into cohorts based on the clinical history they reported. Assay used: immunoSEQ multiplex PCR; TCRdb lists only in-frame clones, some missing. The sample comprises more than 200,000 clones, more than 70% of which are singletons, and 3.5% to 5.5% rests with the top ten. This clone was found a few times. The sequencing sample was made of PBMCs or T cells enriched from blood (not recorded which). This sequence was found in a man aged 25-45 years with acute COVID-19. This chain links TRBV4-2 with TRBJ2-5; 13 bases match TRBD2. This CDR3 reads CASSQGTSGGAVETQYF. The CDR3 coding sequence is TGTGCCAGCAGCCAAGGAACTAGCGGGGGGGCCGTGGAGACCCAGTACTTC.